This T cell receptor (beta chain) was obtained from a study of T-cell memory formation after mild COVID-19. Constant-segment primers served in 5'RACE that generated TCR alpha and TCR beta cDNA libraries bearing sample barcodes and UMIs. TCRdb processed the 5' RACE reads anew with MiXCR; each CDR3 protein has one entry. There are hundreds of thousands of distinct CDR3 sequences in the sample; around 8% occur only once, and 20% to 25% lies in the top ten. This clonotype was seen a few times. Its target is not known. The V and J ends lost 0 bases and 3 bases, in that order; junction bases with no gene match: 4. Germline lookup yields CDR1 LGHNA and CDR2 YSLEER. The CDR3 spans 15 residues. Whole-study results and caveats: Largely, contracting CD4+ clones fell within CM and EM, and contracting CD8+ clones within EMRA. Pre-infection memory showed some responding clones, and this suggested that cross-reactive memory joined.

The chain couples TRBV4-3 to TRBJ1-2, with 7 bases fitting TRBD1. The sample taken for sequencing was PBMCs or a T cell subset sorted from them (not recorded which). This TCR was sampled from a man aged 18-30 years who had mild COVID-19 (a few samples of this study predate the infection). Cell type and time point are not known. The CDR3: CASSQEVRGYYGYTF. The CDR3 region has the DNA TGCGCCAGCAGCCAAGAGGTCAGGGGGTACTATGGCTACACCTTC.